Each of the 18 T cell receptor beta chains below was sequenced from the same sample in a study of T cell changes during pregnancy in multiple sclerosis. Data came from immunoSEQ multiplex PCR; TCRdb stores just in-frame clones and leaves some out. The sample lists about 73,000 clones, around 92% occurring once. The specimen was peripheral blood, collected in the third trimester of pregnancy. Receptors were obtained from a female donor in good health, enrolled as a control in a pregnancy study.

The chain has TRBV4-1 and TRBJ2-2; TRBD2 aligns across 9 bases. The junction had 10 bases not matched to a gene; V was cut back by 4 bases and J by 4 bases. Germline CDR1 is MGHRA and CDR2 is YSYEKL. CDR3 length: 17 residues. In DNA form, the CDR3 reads TGCGCCAGCAGCCCCTTAGGTAGCGGGAGAGGCACCGGGGAGCTGTTTTTT. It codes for CASSPLGSGRGTGELFF.

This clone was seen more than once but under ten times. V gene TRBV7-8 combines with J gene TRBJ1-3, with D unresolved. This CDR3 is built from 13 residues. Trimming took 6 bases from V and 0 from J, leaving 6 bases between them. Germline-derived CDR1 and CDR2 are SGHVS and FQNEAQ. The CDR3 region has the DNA TGTGCCAGCAGTAAGAGCTCTGGAAACACCATATATTTT. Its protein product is CASSKSSGNTIYF.

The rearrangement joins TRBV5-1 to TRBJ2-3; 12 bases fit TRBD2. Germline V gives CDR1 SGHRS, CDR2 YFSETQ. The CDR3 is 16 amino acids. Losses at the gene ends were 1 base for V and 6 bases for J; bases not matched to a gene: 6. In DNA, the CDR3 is TGCGCCAGCAGCTTGAGGGCTAGCGGGGGGGCGGATACGCAGTATTTT. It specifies CASSLRASGGADTQYF.

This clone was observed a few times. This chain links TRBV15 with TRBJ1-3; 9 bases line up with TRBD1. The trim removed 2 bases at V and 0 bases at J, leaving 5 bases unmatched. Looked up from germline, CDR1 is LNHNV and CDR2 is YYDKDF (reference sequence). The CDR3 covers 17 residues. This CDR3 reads CATSRRDRAFSGNTIYF. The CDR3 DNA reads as TGTGCCACCAGCAGACGGGACAGGGCCTTCTCTGGAAACACCATATATTTT.

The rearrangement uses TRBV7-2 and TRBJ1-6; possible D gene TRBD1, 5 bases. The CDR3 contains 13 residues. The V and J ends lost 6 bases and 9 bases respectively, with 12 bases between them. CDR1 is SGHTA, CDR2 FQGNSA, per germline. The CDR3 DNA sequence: TGTGCCAGCAGTCTCCAGGGTGGTTCACCCCTCCACTTT. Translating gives CASSLQGGSPLHF.

The chain's CDR3 is CSVGSGSRTDTQYF. The DNA for the CDR3 is TGCAGCGTTGGCAGCGGGAGTAGGACAGATACGCAGTATTTT. The rearrangement joins TRBV29-1 to TRBJ2-3, with TRBD2 identical over 8 bases. This CDR3 region has 14 residues. Germline CDR1 SQVTM, CDR2 ANQGSEA. Germline trimming cut 4 bases from V and 3 bases from J; bases unmatched to any gene: 6.

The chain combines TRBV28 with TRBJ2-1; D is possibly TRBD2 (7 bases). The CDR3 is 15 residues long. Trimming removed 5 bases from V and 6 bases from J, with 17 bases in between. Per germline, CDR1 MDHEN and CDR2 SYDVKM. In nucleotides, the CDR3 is TGTGCCAGCAGTCTAGGGGGGGGCAAAAGCAATGAGCAGTTCTTC. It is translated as CASSLGGGKSNEQFF.

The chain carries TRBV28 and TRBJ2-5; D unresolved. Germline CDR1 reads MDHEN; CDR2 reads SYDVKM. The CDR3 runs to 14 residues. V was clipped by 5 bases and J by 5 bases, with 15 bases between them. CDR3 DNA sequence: TGTGCCAGCAGTCTTCTAGACGGAAGGGAGACCCAGTACTTC. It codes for CASSLLDGRETQYF.

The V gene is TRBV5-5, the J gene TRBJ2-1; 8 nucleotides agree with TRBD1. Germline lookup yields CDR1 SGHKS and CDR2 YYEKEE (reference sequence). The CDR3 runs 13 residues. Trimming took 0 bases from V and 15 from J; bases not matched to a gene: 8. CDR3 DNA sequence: TGTGCCAGCAGCTTGGCCCTACAGGGGGAACCGTTCTTC. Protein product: CASSLALQGEPFF. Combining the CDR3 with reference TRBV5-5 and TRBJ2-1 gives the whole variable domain DAGVTQSPTHLIKTRGQQVTLRCSPISGHKSVSWYQQVLGQGPQFIFQYYEKEERGRGNFPDRFSARQFPNYSSELNVNALLLGDSALYLCASSLALQGEPFFGPGTRLTVL.

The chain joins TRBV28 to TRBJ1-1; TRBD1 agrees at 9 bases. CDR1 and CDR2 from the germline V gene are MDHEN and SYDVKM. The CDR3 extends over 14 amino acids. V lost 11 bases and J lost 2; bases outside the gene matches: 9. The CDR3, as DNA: TGTGCCGTATTGACAGGGGGTGTCAACACTGAAGCTTTCTTT. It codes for CAVLTGGVNTEAFF.

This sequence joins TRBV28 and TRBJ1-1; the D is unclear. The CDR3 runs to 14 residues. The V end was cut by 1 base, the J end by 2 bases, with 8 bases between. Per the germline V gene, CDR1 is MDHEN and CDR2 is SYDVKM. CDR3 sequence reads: CASSLLRVNTEAFF. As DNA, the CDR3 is TGTGCCAGCAGTTTATTACGGGTAAACACTGAAGCTTTCTTT.

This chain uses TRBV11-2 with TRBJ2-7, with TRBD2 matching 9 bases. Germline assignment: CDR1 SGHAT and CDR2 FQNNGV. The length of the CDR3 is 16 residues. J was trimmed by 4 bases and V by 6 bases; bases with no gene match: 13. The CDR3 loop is CASRRGGSGGKYEQYF. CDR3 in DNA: TGTGCCAGCAGGCGGGGGGGTAGCGGGGGTAAATACGAGCAGTACTTC.

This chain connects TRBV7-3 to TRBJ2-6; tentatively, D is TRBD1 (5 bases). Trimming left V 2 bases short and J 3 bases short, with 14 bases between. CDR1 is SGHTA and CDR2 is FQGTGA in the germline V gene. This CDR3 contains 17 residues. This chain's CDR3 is CASSLGSGKDGANVLTF. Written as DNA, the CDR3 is TGTGCCAGCAGCTTAGGGTCAGGGAAGGATGGGGCCAACGTCCTGACTTTC.

CDR3 DNA: TGTGCCAGCACCAAAAGGTCAGGACTAGCGAAAAAAGAGACCCAGTACTTC. Amino acid sequence: CASTKRSGLAKKETQYF. The chain recombines TRBV2 with TRBJ2-5, with 9 bases that match TRBD2. After removal of 7 bases from V and 3 bases from J, the junction contained 15 bases not matched to a gene. CDR3 size: 17 residues. Germline CDR1 is SNHLY and CDR2 is FYNNEI.

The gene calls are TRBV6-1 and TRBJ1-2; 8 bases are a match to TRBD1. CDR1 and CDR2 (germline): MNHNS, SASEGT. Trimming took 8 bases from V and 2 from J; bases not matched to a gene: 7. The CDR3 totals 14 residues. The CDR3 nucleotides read TGTGCCAGCGGCTACGGGACAGGAAACTATGGCTACACCTTC. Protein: CASGYGTGNYGYTF.

The CDR3: CASSPRQGAGDTQYF. CDR3 DNA: TGTGCCAGCTCACCACGGCAGGGGGCCGGGGATACGCAGTATTTT. The V gene is TRBV18, the J gene TRBJ2-3; 8 nucleotides line up with TRBD1. The CDR3 is 15 residues long. The V segment lost 1 base and the J segment 6 bases; nucleotides outside the gene matches: 6. Looked up from germline, CDR1 is KGHSH and CDR2 is LQKENI.

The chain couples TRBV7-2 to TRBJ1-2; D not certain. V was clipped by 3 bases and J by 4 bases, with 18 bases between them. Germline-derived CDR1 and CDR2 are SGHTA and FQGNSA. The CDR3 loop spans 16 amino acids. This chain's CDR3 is CASSFRRERSIYGYTF. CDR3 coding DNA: TGTGCCAGCAGCTTTCGGAGGGAAAGGAGTATCTATGGCTACACCTTC. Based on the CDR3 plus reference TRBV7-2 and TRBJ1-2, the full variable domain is GAGVSQSPSNKVTEKGKDVELRCDPISGHTALYWYRQSLGQGLEFLIYFQGNSAPDKSGLPSDRFSAERTGGSVSTLTIQRTQQEDSAVYLCASSFRRERSIYGYTFGSGTRLTVV.

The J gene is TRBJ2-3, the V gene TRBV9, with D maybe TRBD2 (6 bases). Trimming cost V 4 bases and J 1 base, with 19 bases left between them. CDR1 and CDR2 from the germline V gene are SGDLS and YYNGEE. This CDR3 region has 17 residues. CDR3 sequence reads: CASSPLIGRGGTDTQYF. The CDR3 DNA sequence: TGTGCCAGCAGCCCCCTAATAGGGCGGGGAGGCACAGATACGCAGTATTTT.